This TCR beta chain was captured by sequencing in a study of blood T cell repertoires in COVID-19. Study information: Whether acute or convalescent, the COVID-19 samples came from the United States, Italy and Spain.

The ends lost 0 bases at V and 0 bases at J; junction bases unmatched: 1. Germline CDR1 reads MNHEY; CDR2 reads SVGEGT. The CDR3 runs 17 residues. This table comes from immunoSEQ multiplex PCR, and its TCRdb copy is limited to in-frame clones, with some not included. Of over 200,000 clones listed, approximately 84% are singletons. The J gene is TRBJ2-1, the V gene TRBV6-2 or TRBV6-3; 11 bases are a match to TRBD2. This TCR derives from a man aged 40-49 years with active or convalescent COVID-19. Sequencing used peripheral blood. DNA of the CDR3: TGTGCCAGCAGTTACTCTCTAGCGGGGGGCTCCTACAATGAGCAGTTCTTC. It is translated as CASSYSLAGGSYNEQFF.